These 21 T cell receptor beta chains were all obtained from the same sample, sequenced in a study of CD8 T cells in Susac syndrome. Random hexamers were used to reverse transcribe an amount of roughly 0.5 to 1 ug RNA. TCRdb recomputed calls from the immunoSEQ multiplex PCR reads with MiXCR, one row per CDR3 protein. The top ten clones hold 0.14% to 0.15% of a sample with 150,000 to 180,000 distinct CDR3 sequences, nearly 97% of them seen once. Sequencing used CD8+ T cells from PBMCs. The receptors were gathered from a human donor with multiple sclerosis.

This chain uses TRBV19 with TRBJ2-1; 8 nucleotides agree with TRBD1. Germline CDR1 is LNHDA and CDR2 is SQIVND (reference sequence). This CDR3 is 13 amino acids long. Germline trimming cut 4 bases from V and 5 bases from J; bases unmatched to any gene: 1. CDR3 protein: CASSTGGHNEQFF. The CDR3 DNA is TGTGCCAGTAGTACAGGGGGCCACAATGAGCAGTTCTTC.

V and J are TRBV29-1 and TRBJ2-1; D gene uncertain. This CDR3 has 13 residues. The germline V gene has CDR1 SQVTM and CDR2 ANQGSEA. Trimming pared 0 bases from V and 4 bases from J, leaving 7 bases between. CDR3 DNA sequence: TGCAGCGTTGAAGAAACGGCTTACAATGAGCAGTTCTTC. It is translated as CSVEETAYNEQFF.

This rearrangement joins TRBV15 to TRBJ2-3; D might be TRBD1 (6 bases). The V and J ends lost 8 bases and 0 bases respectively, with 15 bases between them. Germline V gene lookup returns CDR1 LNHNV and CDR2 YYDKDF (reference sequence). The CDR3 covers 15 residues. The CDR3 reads CATVEGGSSTDTQYF. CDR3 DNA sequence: TGTGCCACCGTCGAAGGGGGATCTAGCACAGATACGCAGTATTTT.

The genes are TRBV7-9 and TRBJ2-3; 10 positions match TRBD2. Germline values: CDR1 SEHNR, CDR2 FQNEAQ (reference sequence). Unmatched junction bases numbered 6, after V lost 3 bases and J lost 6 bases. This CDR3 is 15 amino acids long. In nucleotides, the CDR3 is TGTGCCAGCAGCTTCCCCAGCGGGGGGGGCGATACGCAGTATTTT. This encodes CASSFPSGGGDTQYF.

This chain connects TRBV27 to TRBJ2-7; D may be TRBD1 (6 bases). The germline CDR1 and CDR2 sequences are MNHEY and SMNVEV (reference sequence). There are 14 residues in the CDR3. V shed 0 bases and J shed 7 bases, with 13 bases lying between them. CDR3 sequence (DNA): TGTGCCAGCAGTTTATCGAACAGGGCTAAAGAGCAGTACTTC. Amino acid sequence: CASSLSNRAKEQYF.

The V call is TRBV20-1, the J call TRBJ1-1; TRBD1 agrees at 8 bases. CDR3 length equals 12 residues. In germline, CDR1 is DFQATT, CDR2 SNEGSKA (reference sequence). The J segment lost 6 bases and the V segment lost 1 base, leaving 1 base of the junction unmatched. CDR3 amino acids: CSARGTGPEAFF. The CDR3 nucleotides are TGCAGTGCTAGAGGGACAGGGCCTGAAGCTTTCTTT.

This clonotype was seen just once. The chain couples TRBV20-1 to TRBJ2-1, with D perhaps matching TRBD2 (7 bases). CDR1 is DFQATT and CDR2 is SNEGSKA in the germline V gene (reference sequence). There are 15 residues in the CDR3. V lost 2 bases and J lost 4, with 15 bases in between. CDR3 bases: TGCAGTGCTAGATCATGGGGGGGGCGTTACAATGAGCAGTTCTTC. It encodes CSARSWGGRYNEQFF.

The CDR3 here is CAWATAGGAYEQYF. CDR3 nucleotide sequence: TGTGCCTGGGCTACTGCAGGGGGGGCCTACGAGCAGTACTTC. V gene TRBV30 combines with J gene TRBJ2-7, with D perhaps assigned TRBD1 or TRBD2 (7 bases each). V gave up 5 bases and J gave up 2 bases, with 16 bases separating them. The length of the CDR3 is 14 residues. Germline loops: CDR1 GTSNPN, CDR2 SVGIG (reference sequence).

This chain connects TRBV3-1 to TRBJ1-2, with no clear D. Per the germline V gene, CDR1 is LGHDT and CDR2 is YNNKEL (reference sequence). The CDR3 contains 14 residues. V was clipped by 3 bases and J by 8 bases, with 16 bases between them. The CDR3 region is CASSHMEPARGYTF. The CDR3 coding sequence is TGTGCCAGCAGCCACATGGAACCTGCTAGGGGCTACACCTTC.

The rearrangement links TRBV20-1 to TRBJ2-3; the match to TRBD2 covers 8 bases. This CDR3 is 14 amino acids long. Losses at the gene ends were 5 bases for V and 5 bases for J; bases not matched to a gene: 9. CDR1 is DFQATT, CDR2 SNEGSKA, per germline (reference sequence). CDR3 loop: CSAEAAGGGDTQYF. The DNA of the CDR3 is TGCAGTGCTGAGGCGGCGGGGGGAGGAGATACGCAGTATTTT.

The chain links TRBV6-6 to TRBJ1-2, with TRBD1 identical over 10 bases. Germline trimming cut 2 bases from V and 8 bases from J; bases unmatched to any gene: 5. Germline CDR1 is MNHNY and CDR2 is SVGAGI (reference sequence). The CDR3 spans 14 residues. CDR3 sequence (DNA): TGTGCCAGCAGTTACGACAGGGGGCAATACGGCTACACCTTC. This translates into CASSYDRGQYGYTF.

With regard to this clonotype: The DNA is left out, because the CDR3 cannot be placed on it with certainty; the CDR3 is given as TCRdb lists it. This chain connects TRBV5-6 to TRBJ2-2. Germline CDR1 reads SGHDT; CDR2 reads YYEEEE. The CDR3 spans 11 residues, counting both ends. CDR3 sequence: CASSLAGSCFF.

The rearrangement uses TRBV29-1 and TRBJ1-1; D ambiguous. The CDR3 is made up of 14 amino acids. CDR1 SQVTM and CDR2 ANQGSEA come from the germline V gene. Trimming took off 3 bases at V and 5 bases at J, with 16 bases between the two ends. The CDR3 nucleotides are TGCAGCGTTGACTCTGGGCAGGTAGGAACTGAAGCTTTCTTT. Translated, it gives CSVDSGQVGTEAFF.

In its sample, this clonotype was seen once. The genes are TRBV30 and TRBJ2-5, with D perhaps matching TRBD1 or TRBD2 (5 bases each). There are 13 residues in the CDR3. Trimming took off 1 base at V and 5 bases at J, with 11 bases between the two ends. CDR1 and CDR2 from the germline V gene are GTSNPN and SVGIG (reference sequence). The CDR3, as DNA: TGTGCCTGGAGTGAAGCAGGGACGGAGACCCAGTACTTC. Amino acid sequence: CAWSEAGTETQYF.

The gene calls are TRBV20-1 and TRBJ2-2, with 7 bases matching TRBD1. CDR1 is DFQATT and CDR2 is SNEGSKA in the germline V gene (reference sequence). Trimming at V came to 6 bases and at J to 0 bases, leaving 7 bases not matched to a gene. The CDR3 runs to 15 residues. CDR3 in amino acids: CSARDSHANTGELFF. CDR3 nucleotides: TGCAGTGCCCGGGACAGCCACGCGAACACCGGGGAGCTGTTTTTT.

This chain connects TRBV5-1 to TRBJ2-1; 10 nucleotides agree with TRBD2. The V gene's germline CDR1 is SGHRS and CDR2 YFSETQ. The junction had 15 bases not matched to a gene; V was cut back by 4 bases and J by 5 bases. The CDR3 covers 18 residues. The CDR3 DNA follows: TGCGCCAGCAGCCCGGCCCCCCTTACTAGCGGGAAACACAATGAGCAGTTCTTC. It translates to CASSPAPLTSGKHNEQFF.

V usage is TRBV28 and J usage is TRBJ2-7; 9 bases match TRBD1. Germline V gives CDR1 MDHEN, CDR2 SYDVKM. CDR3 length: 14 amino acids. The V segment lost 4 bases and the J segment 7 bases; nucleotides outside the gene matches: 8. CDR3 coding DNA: TGTGCCAGCAGTTCTGGACAGGGGCCCTGGGAGCAGTACGTC. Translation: CASSSGQGPWEQYV.

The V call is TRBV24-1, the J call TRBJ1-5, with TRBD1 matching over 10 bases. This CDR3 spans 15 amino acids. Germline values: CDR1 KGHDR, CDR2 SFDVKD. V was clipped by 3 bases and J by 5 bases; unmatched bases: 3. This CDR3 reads CATSDGTGDDQPQHF. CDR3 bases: TGTGCCACCAGTGATGGGACAGGGGACGATCAGCCCCAGCATTTT.

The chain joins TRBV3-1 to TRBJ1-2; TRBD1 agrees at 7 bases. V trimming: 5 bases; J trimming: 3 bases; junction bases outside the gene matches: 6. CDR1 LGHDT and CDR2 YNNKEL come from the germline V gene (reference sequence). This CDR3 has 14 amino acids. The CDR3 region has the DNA TGTGCCAGCAGCTTCGCCGGGACAGACTATGGCTACACCTTC. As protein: CASSFAGTDYGYTF.

CDR3 in amino acids: CASSFSGGELFF. The CDR3 nucleotides are TGTGCCAGCAGCTTTTCCGGGGGGGAGCTGTTTTTT. The chain is built from TRBV7-9 and TRBJ2-2; D ambiguous. The CDR3 consists of 12 residues. The ends were cut back, 3 bases at V and 8 bases at J, with 7 bases in the middle. The germline gives CDR1 SEHNR, CDR2 FQNEAQ (reference sequence). Full variable domain (remainder filled in from reference TRBV7-9 and TRBJ2-2): DTGVSQNPRHKITKRGQNVTFRCDPISEHNRLYWYRQTLGQGPEFLTYFQNEAQLEKSRLLSDRFSAERPKGSFSTLEIQRTEQGDSAMYLCASSFSGGELFFGEGSRLTVL.

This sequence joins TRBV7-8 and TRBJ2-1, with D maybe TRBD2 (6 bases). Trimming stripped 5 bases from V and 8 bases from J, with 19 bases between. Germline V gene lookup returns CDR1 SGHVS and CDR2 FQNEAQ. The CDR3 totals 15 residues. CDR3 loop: CASSPGTPARDEQFF. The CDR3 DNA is TGTGCCAGCAGCCCCGGGACTCCGGCTAGGGATGAGCAGTTCTTC.